The 32 T cell receptor beta chains reported below all come from one sample, sequenced in a study of metastatic and nonmetastatic thyroid tumors. All patients were untreated before thyroid surgery. TCRdb re-called the PCR reads with MiXCR. The table includes roughly 7,400 clones, 35% to 40% detected once. Sequencing was done on a sample of tumor tissue. Every receptor here comes from a female donor with papillary thyroid cancer or a benign thyroid nodule (not recorded which). Some clones in this sample may be carry-over from other donors' samples.

The chain couples TRBV5-1 to TRBJ2-7, with D maybe TRBD2 (5 bases). The V and J ends lost 0 bases and 0 bases respectively, with 13 bases between them. Germline CDR1 is SGHRS and CDR2 is YFSETQ. This CDR3 is built from 16 residues. CDR3 residues: CASSLVARGSSYEQYF. As DNA, the CDR3 is TGCGCCAGCAGCTTGGTGGCGAGAGGGAGCTCCTACGAGCAGTACTTC. Together with reference TRBV5-1 and TRBJ2-7, the CDR3 gives the full variable domain: KAGVTQTPRYLIKTRGQQVTLSCSPISGHRSVSWYQQTPGQGLQFLFEYFSETQRNKGNFPGRFSGRQFSNSRSEMNVSTLELGDSALYLCASSLVARGSSYEQYFGPGTRLTVT.

This clone is labeled medium-sized. This chain connects TRBV4-3 to TRBJ1-6; 10 nucleotides agree with TRBD1. Per germline, CDR1 LGHNA and CDR2 YSLEER. The CDR3 spans 16 residues. V was pared by 4 bases and J by 8 bases, with 8 bases of the junction left unmatched. The CDR3, as DNA: TGCGCCAGCAGCCTGACCCGGGACAGGGGTTATTCACCCCTCCACTTT. Its translation is CASSLTRDRGYSPLHF.

The rearrangement uses TRBV28 and TRBJ1-2, with D unresolved. V lost 7 bases and J 8 bases, leaving 17 bases between the germline ends. The germline gives CDR1 MDHEN, CDR2 SYDVKM. CDR3 length equals 13 residues. The CDR3, as DNA: TGTGCCAGCATACGCACCTGGACTCCCGGCTACACCTTC. Protein product: CASIRTWTPGYTF.

The chain joins TRBV13 to TRBJ2-7; 10 bases are shared with TRBD2. Germline CDR1 is PRHDT and CDR2 is FYEKMQ (reference sequence). The CDR3 sequence is 15 residues long. V lost 3 bases and J lost 4; bases outside the gene matches: 6. In DNA, the CDR3 is TGTGCCAGCAGCTTTCGGCTAGCGGGAGAATACGAGCAGTACTTC. This translates into CASSFRLAGEYEQYF.

By share of the sample, this clone is medium-sized. The chain joins TRBV15 to TRBJ1-2; 7 bases match TRBD1. The V gene end was trimmed by 5 bases and the J gene end by 8 bases; junction bases not matched to a gene: 11. Germline V gene data show CDR1 as LNHNV and CDR2 as YYDKDF (reference sequence). This CDR3 has 14 amino acids. CDR3 DNA: TGTGCCACCAGCCCCAGATGGCAGGGGGAAGGCTACACCTTC. Its protein is CATSPRWQGEGYTF.

This clone was seen at least ten times. V is TRBV29-1 and J is TRBJ2-7, with a tentative D call TRBD1 (6 bases). This CDR3 region has 12 residues. Germline V gives CDR1 SQVTM, CDR2 ANQGSEA. V was cut by 3 bases and J by 7 bases, with 13 bases left in between. This chain's CDR3 is CSVELGASEQYF. The DNA of the CDR3 is TGCAGCGTTGAGCTGGGGGCCTCGGAGCAGTACTTC.

This clone was seen only a few times. The chain is built from TRBV20-1 and TRBJ1-5; D gene unclear. V lost 0 bases, J lost 2 bases, and 8 bases lay in between. This CDR3 spans 14 amino acids. In germline, CDR1 is DFQATT, CDR2 SNEGSKA (reference sequence). In nucleotides, the CDR3 is TGCAGTGCTAGAGATGTGGGAGGCAATCAGCCCCAGCATTTT. This sequence encodes CSARDVGGNQPQHF.

The J gene is TRBJ1-5, the V gene TRBV15, with TRBD1 matching 10 bases. CDR1 is LNHNV and CDR2 is YYDKDF in the germline V gene (reference sequence). The CDR3 length is 17 residues. The ends lost 3 bases at V and 4 bases at J; junction bases unmatched: 9. CDR3 loop: CATSSYRDRGMNQPQHF. The CDR3 DNA is TGTGCCACCAGCAGTTACCGGGACAGGGGAATGAATCAGCCCCAGCATTTT.

This clone qualifies as medium-sized. V is TRBV19 and J is TRBJ2-1; TRBD2 matches at 9 bases. Germline CDR1 reads LNHDA; CDR2 reads SQIVND (reference sequence). V dropped 9 bases and J dropped 6; count of bases not matched to a gene: 6. The CDR3 extends over 13 amino acids. The CDR3 reads CASNSGRSNEQFF. The CDR3 region has the DNA TGTGCCAGCAATAGCGGGAGAAGCAATGAGCAGTTCTTC.

This clone occurred many times. Since a much larger clone is just one base distant, this may be a read error. V is TRBV15 and J is TRBJ2-1; TRBD2 matches at 13 bases. Per the germline V gene, CDR1 is LNHNV and CDR2 is YYDKDF (reference sequence). This CDR3 has 14 residues. CDR3 loop: CATRGTSGANERFF. The CDR3 DNA reads TGTGCCACCCGGGGGACTAGCGGGGCAAATGAGCGGTTCTTC. The full variable domain, its missing parts supplied by reference TRBV15 and TRBJ2-1, is DAMVIQNPRYQVTQFGKPVTLSCSQTLNHNVMYWYQQKSSQAPKLLFHYYDKDFNNEADTPDNFQSRRPNTSFCFLDIRSPGLGDTAMYLCATRGTSGANERFFGPGTRLTVL.

In its sample, this clone was seen a few times. This chain uses TRBV6-1 with TRBJ1-1; TRBD1 aligns across 8 bases. The CDR3 runs 16 residues. Germline-derived CDR1 and CDR2 are MNHNS and SASEGT. The J segment lost 1 base and the V segment lost 5 bases, leaving 9 bases of the junction unmatched. CDR3 DNA sequence: TGTGCCAGCAGTCTCCGGGGGGGGACAGGGAACACTGAAGCTTTCTTT. Translating it yields CASSLRGGTGNTEAFF.

This clone appeared once. The chain combines TRBV7-2 with TRBJ2-7; maybe TRBD2 (7 bases). Germline CDR1 is SGHTA and CDR2 is FQGNSA. V was pared by 4 bases and J by 0 bases, with 13 bases between. This CDR3 contains 15 residues. CDR3 in DNA: TGTGCCAGCAGCTATACGGGGGGCAGCTCCTACGAGCAGTACTTC. Protein: CASSYTGGSSYEQYF.

This clone was counted a few times. A read error is possible here, since a much larger clone lies one base away. Other DNA sequences in this specimen translate into the identical CDR3. Written as DNA, the CDR3 is TGTGCCAGCAGATATGGTGGGCAGGAGACCCAGTACTTC. Residues: CASRYGGQETQYF. V usage is TRBV3-1 and J usage is TRBJ2-5, with D unclear. V was trimmed by 6 bases and J by 5 bases, leaving 13 bases between them. The CDR3 contains 13 residues. CDR1 LGHDT and CDR2 YNNKEL come from the germline V gene (reference sequence).

This clone was seen a single time. The V call is TRBV5-8, the J call TRBJ1-1; 10 bases agree with TRBD1. J was trimmed by 4 bases and V by 0 bases; bases with no gene match: 6. The germline CDR1 and CDR2 sequences are SGHTS and YDEGEE. The CDR3 runs 16 residues. CDR3 amino acids: CASSLGDRGFFTEAFF. The CDR3 DNA reads as TGTGCCAGCAGCTTGGGGGACAGGGGTTTTTTCACTGAAGCTTTCTTT. Supplemented by reference TRBV5-8 and TRBJ1-1, the full variable domain reads EAGVTQSPTHLIKTRGQQATLRCSPISGHTSVYWYQQALGLGLQFLLWYDEGEERNRGNFPPRFSGRQFPNYSSELNVNALELEDSALYLCASSLGDRGFFTEAFFGQGTRLTVV.

This clone was counted at least ten times. Other nucleotide sequences in the sample specify the same CDR3. This chain joins TRBV3-1 and TRBJ2-5; perhaps D is TRBD1 or TRBD2 (6 bases each). Germline CDR1 reads LGHDT; CDR2 reads YNNKEL (reference sequence). V lost 6 bases and J 5 bases, leaving 13 bases between the germline ends. The CDR3 covers 13 residues. CDR3 bases: TGTGCCAGCAGATATGGGGGGCAGGAGACCCAGTACTTC. Residues: CASRYGGQETQYF.

This clone was seen a handful of times. V usage is TRBV6-5 and J usage is TRBJ2-2; no clear D. Germline-derived CDR1 and CDR2 are MNHEY and SVGAGI. This CDR3 has 15 residues. Trimming stripped 1 base from V and 5 bases from J, with 11 bases between. CDR3 DNA: TGTGCCAGCAGTTACTTGAAGGGCGGAACCGGGGAGCTGTTTTTT. This sequence encodes CASSYLKGGTGELFF.

Regarding this clone: As the CDR3 is not closed by the conserved phenylalanine or tryptophan, this likely results from a read error. CDR3 residues: CASTLGNSPLHL. The CDR3 DNA is TGTGCCAGCACCTTGGGTAATTCACCCCTCCACCTT. The V and J genes are TRBV7-2 and TRBJ1-6, with no clear D. CDR1 is SGHTA, CDR2 FQGNSA, per germline. Trimming removed 7 bases from V and 6 bases from J, with 7 bases in between. CDR3 length equals 12 residues.

The gene calls are TRBV24-1 and TRBJ1-4; D is ambiguous. From germline, CDR1 is KGHDR and CDR2 SFDVKD. CDR3 length equals 15 residues. Trimming shortened V by 4 bases and J by 6 bases, and 14 bases separated the two germline ends. The CDR3 loop reads CATSEKREEDEKLFF. CDR3 in DNA: TGTGCCACCAGTGAAAAACGGGAGGAGGATGAAAAACTGTTTTTT.

This clone was seen a few times. V is TRBV6-1 and J is TRBJ2-3; no definite D call. This CDR3 spans 13 amino acids. V was clipped by 8 bases and J by 0 bases, with 9 bases between them. In germline, CDR1 is MNHNS, CDR2 SASEGT. CDR3 DNA sequence: TGTGCCAGCGGCAGACTTAGCACAGATACGCAGTATTTT. It yields the protein CASGRLSTDTQYF.

This clone was counted many times. The chain has TRBV30 and TRBJ1-1; TRBD1 might be the D (5 bases). Germline CDR1 GTSNPN, CDR2 SVGIG (reference sequence). V was pared by 1 base and J by 7 bases, with 10 bases between. The CDR3 spans 12 residues. The CDR3 spells CAWSAGAIEAFF. In DNA form, the CDR3 reads TGTGCCTGGAGTGCCGGGGCGATTGAAGCTTTCTTT.

The rearrangement uses TRBV19 and TRBJ1-5, with D maybe TRBD1 (5 bases). Germline lookup yields CDR1 LNHDA and CDR2 SQIVND (reference sequence). The CDR3 spans 14 residues. Trimming removed 3 bases at V and 4 bases at J, with 10 bases between. The DNA for the CDR3 is TGTGCCAGTAGTATCCGGGACGGAAATCAGCCCCAGCATTTT. Protein sequence: CASSIRDGNQPQHF.

By share of the sample, this clone is medium-sized. The chain joins TRBV4-1 to TRBJ2-2; 8 bases match TRBD1. The CDR3 runs 14 residues. Germline CDR1 MGHRA, CDR2 YSYEKL. V lost 5 bases to trimming and J lost 5 bases; unmatched junction nucleotides: 4. The CDR3 loop reads CASSKTGGTGELFF. CDR3 DNA: TGCGCCAGCAGCAAAACAGGGGGTACCGGGGAGCTGTTTTTT.

This chain uses TRBV30 with TRBJ2-3; 8 positions match TRBD1. Germline values: CDR1 GTSNPN, CDR2 SVGIG (reference sequence). V lost 1 base to trimming and J lost 5 bases; unmatched junction nucleotides: 5. The CDR3 runs to 14 residues. In DNA form, the CDR3 reads TGTGCCTGGAGTGCAGGGGGCGGCGAAGATACGCAGTATTTT. Translation gives CAWSAGGGEDTQYF.

The V and J genes are TRBV24-1 and TRBJ1-2; D is unresolved. The V end was cut by 4 bases, the J end by 8 bases, with 16 bases between. The CDR3 totals 14 residues. Germline V CDR1 and CDR2: KGHDR, SFDVKD. CDR3 nucleotide sequence: TGTGCCACCAGTGACGGCCACGGCACCCGGGGCTACACCTTC. Translation gives CATSDGHGTRGYTF.

This chain uses TRBV20-1 with TRBJ2-2; the match to TRBD2 covers 7 bases. Germline values: CDR1 DFQATT, CDR2 SNEGSKA (reference sequence). This CDR3 contains 14 residues. Unmatched junction bases numbered 5, after V lost 0 bases and J lost 7 bases. The CDR3 loop reads CSARDLREVGELFF. The CDR3 nucleotides read TGCAGTGCTAGAGATCTACGGGAGGTCGGGGAGCTGTTTTTT.

V and J are TRBV20-1 and TRBJ2-2; 8 nucleotides line up with TRBD2. V shed 6 bases, J shed 5 bases, and the junction held 11 bases outside the gene matches. Germline assignment: CDR1 DFQATT and CDR2 SNEGSKA (reference sequence). The CDR3 is 15 amino acids. CDR3 sequence reads: CSATSGSRGTGELFF. CDR3 sequence (DNA): TGCAGTGCCACAAGCGGGAGTCGGGGTACCGGGGAGCTGTTTTTT.

In its sample, this clone was seen a few times. The J gene is TRBJ1-2, the V gene TRBV28; D not resolved. In germline, CDR1 is MDHEN, CDR2 SYDVKM. The length of the CDR3 is 13 residues. V dropped 3 bases and J dropped 2 bases, with 7 bases sitting between them. The CDR3 here is CASSFATNYGYTF. The CDR3 coding sequence is TGTGCCAGCAGTTTTGCCACGAACTATGGCTACACCTTC.

This clone is termed medium-sized (0.01 to 0.1%). The chain is built from TRBV4-1 and TRBJ2-1, with 8 bases matching TRBD1. The CDR3 is 16 residues long. V lost 1 base to trimming and J lost 7 bases; unmatched junction nucleotides: 9. The germline CDR1 and CDR2 sequences are MGHRA and YSYEKL. This chain's CDR3 is CASSQGKGQGRNEQFF. CDR3 sequence (DNA): TGCGCCAGCAGCCAAGGCAAAGGACAGGGAAGGAATGAGCAGTTCTTC.

This clone counts as medium-sized (0.01 to 0.1%). The CDR3 sequence is CASSFGREGREQFF. CDR3 nucleotides: TGTGCCAGCAGTTTTGGGCGGGAGGGCCGGGAGCAGTTCTTC. J is TRBJ2-1 and V is TRBV28; 9 nucleotides line up with TRBD2. The V gene's germline CDR1 is MDHEN and CDR2 SYDVKM. V trimming: 3 bases; J trimming: 10 bases; junction bases outside the gene matches: 7. The CDR3 extends over 14 amino acids.

The rearrangement links TRBV4-2 to TRBJ2-7, with 7 bases that match TRBD2. V gave up 2 bases and J gave up 0 bases; unmatched junction bases: 4. The CDR3 extends over 15 amino acids. Germline V gene sequence: CDR1 LGHNA, CDR2 YNFKEQ. The CDR3 nucleotides are TGTGCCAGCAGCCAATCCGGGACTAACTCCTACGAGCAGTACTTC. Translation gives CASSQSGTNSYEQYF.

This clone was recorded a few times. This sequence joins TRBV28 and TRBJ2-7; 11 bases align to TRBD1. Germline-derived CDR1 and CDR2 are MDHEN and SYDVKM. The CDR3 length is 15 residues. Trimming at V came to 3 bases and at J to 7 bases, leaving 8 bases not matched to a gene. DNA of the CDR3: TGTGCCAGCAGTTTCCGGGACAGGGGGATAGGGGAGCAGTACTTC. It encodes CASSFRDRGIGEQYF.

The gene calls are TRBV6-1 and TRBJ2-4, with D unclear. With 8 bases removed from V and 8 bases from J, the gap between germline ends came to 13 bases. Germline CDR1 MNHNS, CDR2 SASEGT. The CDR3 is 12 residues long. CDR3: CASSRDWDIQYF. The CDR3, as DNA: TGTGCCAGCTCAAGGGATTGGGACATTCAGTACTTC.